Following are 31 T cell receptor beta chains from one sample sequenced in a study of blood T cell repertoires in COVID-19. Clones were sequenced by immunoSEQ multiplex PCR, and TCRdb holds only the in-frame ones, with some missing. This table holds 69,000 or so clones, roughly 80% found once. The sequencing sample was made of peripheral blood. The receptors come from a woman of 80 years or more with acute or convalescent COVID-19.

The rearrangement uses TRBV9 and TRBJ2-7, with 14 bases aligning to TRBD2. The junction had 6 bases not matched to a gene; V was cut back by 4 bases and J by 6 bases. CDR1 is SGDLS, CDR2 YYNGEE, per germline. The CDR3 sequence is 15 residues long. CDR3 sequence: CASSPRLAGGPEQYF. CDR3 coding DNA: TGTGCCAGCAGCCCCCGACTAGCGGGGGGGCCCGAGCAGTACTTC.

The chain combines TRBV15 with TRBJ1-5; D is unresolved. The CDR3 is made up of 14 amino acids. Germline V CDR1 and CDR2: LNHNV, YYDKDF (reference sequence). V was pared by 4 bases and J by 0 bases, with 7 bases between. The DNA for the CDR3 is TGTGCCACCAGCAAACGGTATAGCAATCAGCCCCAGCATTTT. This gives the protein CATSKRYSNQPQHF. The variable domain in full, with the rest retrieved from reference TRBV15 and TRBJ1-5, is DAMVIQNPRYQVTQFGKPVTLSCSQTLNHNVMYWYQQKSSQAPKLLFHYYDKDFNNEADTPDNFQSRRPNTSFCFLDIRSPGLGDTAMYLCATSKRYSNQPQHFGDGTRLSIL.

Comment on this clone: The sample contains more than one DNA sequence encoding this CDR3. The chain couples TRBV4-2 to TRBJ1-5; TRBD1 agrees at 9 bases. The CDR3 totals 19 residues. V was pared by 3 bases and J by 5 bases, with 17 bases of the junction left unmatched. The germline V gene encodes CDR1 LGHNA and CDR2 YNFKEQ. CDR3 DNA: TGTGCCAGCAGCCATGGCGTCCCCGGGACAGGGAGGCGGGATCAGCCCCAGCATTTT. It is translated as CASSHGVPGTGRRDQPQHF.

In this sample, this clone turned up once. The gene calls are TRBV25-1 and TRBJ2-2; no definite D call. Germline assignment: CDR1 MGHDK and CDR2 SYGVNS. CDR3 length: 16 amino acids. V was trimmed by 3 bases and J by 0 bases, leaving 11 bases between them. The chain's CDR3 is CASSDGLLANTGELFF. In nucleotides, the CDR3 is TGTGCCAGCAGTGACGGTTTACTCGCGAACACCGGGGAGCTGTTTTTT.

The chain has TRBV9 and TRBJ2-1; 9 bases fit TRBD2. V was clipped by 0 bases and J by 4 bases; unmatched bases: 5. CDR3 length equals 16 residues. Germline CDR1 SGDLS, CDR2 YYNGEE. The CDR3 coding sequence is TGTGCCAGCAGCGTAGTTGGCGGGGGGGAATACAATGAGCAGTTCTTC. Amino acids: CASSVVGGGEYNEQFF.

This clone was observed once. The rearrangement uses TRBV3-1 (or the pseudogene TRBV3-2) and TRBJ1-1; TRBD1 matches 9 bases. CDR3 size: 15 residues. Germline loops: CDR1 LGHDT, CDR2 YNNKEL (reference sequence). V gave up 3 bases and J gave up 0 bases; unmatched junction bases: 2. CDR3 bases: TGTGCCAGCAGCCATCGACAGGGGGTGAACACTGAAGCTTTCTTT. Encoded protein: CASSHRQGVNTEAFF.

Written as DNA, the CDR3 is TGTGCCAGCAGTAACAGAAATGGCTTGGCCCAGCATTTT. Its translation: CASSNRNGLAQHF. This chain joins TRBV6-5 and TRBJ1-5; the D is unclear. The CDR3 has 13 amino acids. V shed 5 bases and J shed 11 bases, with 16 bases lying between them. The germline V gene encodes CDR1 MNHEY and CDR2 SVGAGI.

The V gene is TRBV6-2 or TRBV6-3, the J gene TRBJ1-5; D possibly corresponds to TRBD1 (5 bases). The length of the CDR3 is 15 residues. V gave up 0 bases and J gave up 3 bases, with 9 bases separating them. Germline-derived CDR1 and CDR2 are MNHEY and SVGEGT. In DNA, the CDR3 is TGTGCCAGCAGTTACTCAGGCAGGGACAATCAGCCCCAGCATTTT. Amino acid sequence: CASSYSGRDNQPQHF.

The J gene is TRBJ1-2, the V gene TRBV7-9; 8 nucleotides match TRBD1. V shed 1 base, J shed 7 bases, and the junction held 2 bases outside the gene matches. The CDR3 is made up of 13 amino acids. In germline, CDR1 is SEHNR, CDR2 FQNEAQ (reference sequence). CDR3 DNA: TGTGCCAGCAGCTTAGGGACAGGGTCTGGCTACACCTTC. Amino acids: CASSLGTGSGYTF.

The V call is TRBV7-2, the J call TRBJ1-3; no definite D call. Germline V lookup: CDR1 SGHTA, CDR2 FQGNSA. The CDR3 has 16 residues. Trimming cost V 5 bases and J 3 bases, with 17 bases left between them. The CDR3 bases are TGTGCCAGCAGCCCCGAACCGAGGGTGGTTGGAAACACCATATATTTT. Protein: CASSPEPRVVGNTIYF.

The chain has TRBV7-9 and TRBJ1-2; D might be TRBD1 (5 bases). The CDR3 runs to 12 residues. V was pared by 7 bases and J by 4 bases, with 10 bases between. Germline lookup yields CDR1 SEHNR and CDR2 FQNEAQ (reference sequence). CDR3 residues: CASTTDSYGYTF. The CDR3 DNA reads TGTGCCAGCACCACTGACAGCTATGGCTACACCTTC. Full variable domain (outside the CDR3, taken from reference TRBV7-9 and TRBJ1-2): DTGVSQNPRHKITKRGQNVTFRCDPISEHNRLYWYRQTLGQGPEFLTYFQNEAQLEKSRLLSDRFSAERPKGSFSTLEIQRTEQGDSAMYLCASTTDSYGYTFGSGTRLTVV.

The rearrangement uses TRBV11-2 and TRBJ2-3; TRBD2 matches 13 bases. The CDR3 has 14 amino acids. Trimming removed 10 bases from V and 1 base from J; junction bases left unmatched: 2. The V gene's germline CDR1 is SGHAT and CDR2 FQNNGV. The CDR3 region has the DNA TGTGCCACCGGGACTAGCGGGGGCACAGATACGCAGTATTTT. The encoded protein is CATGTSGGTDTQYF.

There are a few counts of this clone. V and J are TRBV11-2 and TRBJ2-5, with TRBD2 identical over 14 bases. There are 18 residues in the CDR3. Germline V lookup: CDR1 SGHAT, CDR2 FQNNGV. The V and J ends lost 1 base and 4 bases, in that order; junction bases with no gene match: 8. The CDR3 nucleotides read TGTGCCAGCAGCTTAGGGACTAGCGGGGGGCCGGGGCGAGAGACCCAGTACTTC. Translating it yields CASSLGTSGGPGRETQYF.

A remark on this clone: Other DNA sequences in the sample encode the same CDR3. The rearrangement uses TRBV6-1 and TRBJ1-1; TRBD1 aligns across 8 bases. Germline-derived CDR1 and CDR2 are MNHNS and SASEGT. Germline trimming cut 2 bases from V and 10 bases from J; bases unmatched to any gene: 3. This CDR3 spans 12 amino acids. The CDR3 spells CASSEQGARAFF. In DNA form, the CDR3 reads TGTGCCAGCAGTGAACAGGGGGCTCGAGCTTTCTTT.

The chain employs TRBV7-2 and TRBJ2-7, with TRBD2 as a possible D gene (6 bases). The CDR3 has 14 residues. Trimming cost V 1 base and J 3 bases, with 10 bases left between them. Germline V CDR1 and CDR2: SGHTA, FQGNSA. The CDR3 spells CASSLDTGDYEQYF. CDR3 coding DNA: TGTGCCAGCAGCTTAGACACGGGAGACTACGAGCAGTACTTC. The variable domain in full, with the rest retrieved from reference TRBV7-2 and TRBJ2-7, is GAGVSQSPSNKVTEKGKDVELRCDPISGHTALYWYRQSLGQGLEFLIYFQGNSAPDKSGLPSDRFSAERTGGSVSTLTIQRTQQEDSAVYLCASSLDTGDYEQYFGPGTRLTVT.

V is TRBV6-4 and J is TRBJ2-3; 10 bases are a match to TRBD1. Germline V gives CDR1 MRHNA, CDR2 SNTAGT. CDR3 size: 16 residues. V shed 0 bases and J 5 bases; nucleotides not matched to a gene: 5. The CDR3 reads CASSDSSGTGEDTQYF. CDR3 bases: TGTGCCAGCAGTGACTCGTCCGGGACAGGGGAAGATACGCAGTATTTT.

The chain joins TRBV4-1 to TRBJ1-1; D gene ambiguous. The CDR3 sequence is 14 residues long. The V end was cut by 2 bases, the J end by 1 base, with 8 bases between. From germline, CDR1 is MGHRA and CDR2 YSYEKL. CDR3 sequence reads: CASSQWLRNTEAFF. CDR3 DNA: TGCGCCAGCAGCCAATGGTTGAGGAACACTGAAGCTTTCTTT.

This clone was detected only once. This sequence joins TRBV19 and TRBJ1-4; D might be TRBD1 (5 bases). V lost 3 bases to trimming and J lost 2 bases, with 13 bases between them. The germline gives CDR1 LNHDA, CDR2 SQIVND (reference sequence). This CDR3 contains 16 residues. The CDR3 DNA reads TGTGCCAGTAGTATGGGGCAGGGAACGACTAATGAAAAACTGTTTTTT. Translated: CASSMGQGTTNEKLFF.

The rearrangement links TRBV6-5 to TRBJ2-3; TRBD2 agrees at 10 bases. Unmatched junction bases numbered 12, after V lost 6 bases and J lost 9 bases. The germline V gene has CDR1 MNHEY and CDR2 SVGAGI. This CDR3 region has 15 residues. The CDR3 loop is CASRRERGGSFTQYF. CDR3 bases: TGTGCCAGCAGACGTGAGCGGGGGGGCTCCTTCACGCAGTATTTT.

This clone was observed once. The V call is TRBV5-5, the J call TRBJ2-5; a weak D match, TRBD2 (5 bases). Trimming pared 7 bases from V and 2 bases from J, leaving 9 bases between. There are 12 residues in the CDR3. Germline V gene lookup returns CDR1 SGHKS and CDR2 YYEKEE (reference sequence). The CDR3 reads CASPRGQETQYF. The CDR3 coding sequence is TGTGCCAGCCCCCGAGGGCAAGAGACCCAGTACTTC.

The V call is TRBV5-1, the J call TRBJ2-5; D is perhaps TRBD1 (5 bases). Germline-derived CDR1 and CDR2 are SGHRS and YFSETQ. V was shortened by 0 bases and J by 2 bases, with 8 bases between the two germline ends. The CDR3 is 14 amino acids. The CDR3 spells CASSLENRQETQYF. CDR3 in DNA: TGCGCCAGCAGCTTGGAAAACAGGCAAGAGACCCAGTACTTC.

The V call is TRBV7-6, the J call TRBJ2-1; D remains ambiguous. V was trimmed by 4 bases and J by 4 bases, leaving 14 bases between them. Germline values: CDR1 SGHVS, CDR2 FNYEAQ. The CDR3 contains 15 residues. Here the CDR3 reads CASSYQTGSYNEQFF. The CDR3 DNA is TGTGCCAGCAGCTACCAGACTGGGTCATACAATGAGCAGTTCTTC.

The chain joins TRBV29-1 to TRBJ1-1, with 8 nucleotides matching TRBD1. The CDR3 is 14 residues long. Per the germline V gene, CDR1 is SQVTM and CDR2 is ANQGSEA. The V and J ends lost 6 bases and 3 bases, in that order; junction bases with no gene match: 9. Written as DNA, the CDR3 is TGCAGCGTAGTTGGACAGGGAGGGGACACTGAAGCTTTCTTT. This gives the protein CSVVGQGGDTEAFF. Looking up the rest from reference TRBV29-1 and TRBJ1-1 gives the full variable domain: SAVISQKPSRDICQRGTSLTIQCQVDSQVTMMFWYRQQPGQSLTLIATANQGSEATYESGFVIDKFPISRPNLTFSTLTVSNMSPEDSSIYLCSVVGQGGDTEAFFGQGTRLTVV.

This chain joins TRBV6-5 and TRBJ2-2; TRBD1 matches 7 bases. Germline trimming cut 7 bases from V and 0 bases from J; bases unmatched to any gene: 5. The CDR3 loop spans 15 amino acids. Germline values: CDR1 MNHEY, CDR2 SVGAGI. CDR3 nucleotides: TGTGCCAGCACAACGGGACAGCCGAACACCGGGGAGCTGTTTTTT. Protein: CASTTGQPNTGELFF.

The chain combines TRBV2 with TRBJ1-5, with a possible D match to TRBD1 (6 bases). The V gene's germline CDR1 is SNHLY and CDR2 FYNNEI. The V and J ends lost 7 bases and 1 base respectively, with 14 bases between them. CDR3 size: 15 residues. The CDR3 nucleotides are TGTGCCAGCATCGAAGGCAGGGGCAGCAATCAGCCCCAGCATTTT. It specifies CASIEGRGSNQPQHF. Together with reference TRBV2 and TRBJ1-5, the CDR3 gives the full variable domain: EPEVTQTPSHQVTQMGQEVILRCVPISNHLYFYWYRQILGQKVEFLVSFYNNEISEKSEIFDDQFSVERPDGSNFTLKIRSTKLEDSAMYFCASIEGRGSNQPQHFGDGTRLSIL.

The CDR3 reads CASSLEATSSNEQYF. CDR3 nucleotides: TGTGCCAGCAGCTTAGAGGCTACATCTAGCAACGAGCAGTACTTC. The J gene is TRBJ2-7, the V gene TRBV7-2; possibly TRBD2 for D (5 bases). The V end was cut by 1 base, the J end by 5 bases, with 15 bases between. The CDR3 covers 15 residues. Germline-derived CDR1 and CDR2 are SGHTA and FQGNSA.

The chain carries TRBV19 and TRBJ1-2; TRBD1 is a possible D gene (6 bases). The germline CDR1 and CDR2 sequences are LNHDA and SQIVND (reference sequence). Between the trimmed V and J ends, which lost 3 bases and 5 bases, there was a span of 13 bases. This CDR3 is 14 amino acids long. The CDR3, as DNA: TGTGCCAGTAGTATGCATACAGGGTATTATGGCTACACCTTC. Its protein product is CASSMHTGYYGYTF. Looking up the rest from reference TRBV19 and TRBJ1-2 gives the full variable domain: DGGITQSPKYLFRKEGQNVTLSCEQNLNHDAMYWYRQDPGQGLRLIYYSQIVNDFQKGDIAEGYSVSREKKESFPLTVTSAQKNPTAFYLCASSMHTGYYGYTFGSGTRLTVV.

This clone came up a few times. The chain recombines TRBV3-1 (or the pseudogene TRBV3-2) with TRBJ2-3; 8 bases are shared with TRBD2. Losses at the gene ends were 2 bases for V and 5 bases for J; bases not matched to a gene: 12. Germline V gives CDR1 LGHDT, CDR2 YNNKEL (reference sequence). The CDR3 runs 17 residues. The CDR3 spells CASSQHPGPREGDTQYF. The CDR3 bases are TGTGCCAGCAGCCAACACCCGGGACCCCGGGAGGGAGATACGCAGTATTTT.

The rearrangement uses TRBV6-5 and TRBJ2-7; 7 bases map to TRBD1. Germline lookup yields CDR1 MNHEY and CDR2 SVGAGI. V lost 6 bases, J lost 0 bases, and 2 bases stayed unmatched. This CDR3 spans 13 amino acids. The CDR3 is CASSAGGSYEQYF. As DNA, the CDR3 is TGTGCCAGCAGCGCAGGGGGCTCCTACGAGCAGTACTTC.

The V gene is TRBV6-5, the J gene TRBJ1-2, with 10 nucleotides matching TRBD1. This CDR3 contains 14 residues. J gave up 7 bases and V 6 bases, and 8 bases lay outside the gene matches. Per germline, CDR1 MNHEY and CDR2 SVGAGI. This CDR3 reads CASRGTGDLGGYTF. The CDR3 DNA is TGTGCCAGCAGAGGGACAGGGGATCTGGGTGGCTACACCTTC.

The chain employs TRBV10-1 and TRBJ2-5; D call uncertain. Germline CDR1 WNHNN, CDR2 SYGVQD (reference sequence). With 0 bases removed from V and 9 bases from J, the gap between germline ends came to 8 bases. This CDR3 contains 12 residues. As DNA, the CDR3 is TGCGCCAGCAGTGAGTCAGCCTTGCCCCAGTACTTC. It encodes CASSESALPQYF.